Listed here are 23 T cell receptor beta chains from one sample, sequenced in a study of PD-L1 blockade in urothelial cancer. The time point denotes: pretreatment peripheral blood. Here immunoSEQ multiplex PCR was the method, and the copy in TCRdb shows in-frame clones only, minus some. The sample yields around 79,000 clones, around 81% seen once. The starting material was PBMCs, obtained around atezolizumab (anti-PD-L1) treatment. The receptors derive from a man aged 35 to 55 with urothelial cancer.

The chain employs TRBV6-1 and TRBJ2-7, with TRBD2 matching over 7 bases. The CDR3 consists of 13 residues. V dropped 3 bases and J dropped 1; count of bases not matched to a gene: 0. Germline-derived CDR1 and CDR2 are MNHNS and SASEGT. The CDR3 DNA follows: TGTGCCAGCAGTGAGCGGGAGTCCTACGAGCAGTACTTC. Amino acids: CASSERESYEQYF.

The V gene is TRBV9, the J gene TRBJ1-1; 7 bases fit TRBD1. Losses at the gene ends were 2 bases for V and 1 base for J; bases not matched to a gene: 8. The CDR3 contains 16 residues. Germline V lookup: CDR1 SGDLS, CDR2 YYNGEE. The CDR3 coding sequence is TGTGCCAGCAGCGTCGTGGTCGGGACAGCGAACACTGAAGCTTTCTTT. Translating it yields CASSVVVGTANTEAFF.

The rearrangement uses TRBV9 and TRBJ2-1, with D possibly matching TRBD2 (6 bases). With 3 bases removed from V and 0 bases from J, the gap between germline ends came to 7 bases. The CDR3 is 14 amino acids. Germline V lookup: CDR1 SGDLS, CDR2 YYNGEE. The chain's CDR3 is CASSGGDSYNEQFF. The CDR3 bases are TGTGCCAGCAGCGGCGGGGACTCCTACAATGAGCAGTTCTTC.

The genes are TRBV4-2 and TRBJ1-5; 8 bases map to TRBD1. The junction had 18 bases not matched to a gene; V was cut back by 4 bases and J by 4 bases. The CDR3 has 19 residues. Germline V gives CDR1 LGHNA, CDR2 YNFKEQ. The CDR3 DNA sequence: TGTGCCAGCAGCCCCTTACTAGGACAGGGCGTCCCTATGAATCAGCCCCAGCATTTT. Translation gives CASSPLLGQGVPMNQPQHF.

The genes are TRBV30 and TRBJ2-7, with D tentatively TRBD1 (5 bases). V lost 4 bases, J lost 3 bases, and 13 bases lay in between. Germline values: CDR1 GTSNPN, CDR2 SVGIG (reference sequence). This CDR3 comprises 13 residues. As DNA, the CDR3 is TGTGCCTGGACGGAGAAGGGGATCTACGAGCAGTACTTC. Translation: CAWTEKGIYEQYF.

The chain combines TRBV5-8 with TRBJ2-3; D remains unclear. Germline V gene sequence: CDR1 SGHTS, CDR2 YDEGEE. V lost 3 bases and J 3 bases, leaving 11 bases between the germline ends. There are 14 residues in the CDR3. CDR3 sequence (DNA): TGTGCCAGCAGCTGGGCGTTTAAAACAGATACGCAGTATTTT. Protein: CASSWAFKTDTQYF.

The chain uses TRBV29-1 and TRBJ1-5; D unresolved. The CDR3 extends over 12 amino acids. The germline V gene encodes CDR1 SQVTM and CDR2 ANQGSEA. The V end lost 4 bases, the J end lost 0 bases, and 4 bases lay between the germline ends. This CDR3 is CSVGGSNQPQHF. The CDR3 nucleotides read TGCAGCGTTGGCGGTAGCAATCAGCCCCAGCATTTT.

This clone was observed a single time. J is TRBJ2-3 and V is TRBV11-2, with TRBD2 as a possible D gene (6 bases). Trimming stripped 5 bases from V and 0 bases from J, with 15 bases between. Germline values: CDR1 SGHAT, CDR2 FQNNGV. The CDR3 runs to 16 residues. The CDR3: CASSRDSQTSTDTQYF. As DNA, the CDR3 is TGTGCCAGCAGCCGGGACTCGCAAACTAGCACAGATACGCAGTATTTT. The full variable domain, in which reference TRBV11-2 and TRBJ2-3 provide the parts outside the CDR3, is EAGVAQSPRYKIIEKRQSVAFWCNPISGHATLYWYQQILGQGPKLLIQFQNNGVVDDSQLPKDRFSAERLKGVDSTLKIQPAKLEDSAVYLCASSRDSQTSTDTQYFGPGTRLTVL.

The chain recombines TRBV7-2 with TRBJ2-2; 9 bases align to TRBD1. CDR3 length equals 16 residues. V dropped 5 bases and J dropped 2; count of bases not matched to a gene: 6. The germline V gene encodes CDR1 SGHTA and CDR2 FQGNSA. The CDR3 bases are TGTGCCAGCAGCCTCGGGACAGGGCGAAACACCGGGGAGCTGTTTTTT. The encoded protein is CASSLGTGRNTGELFF.

V and J are TRBV29-1 and TRBJ2-2; D perhaps matches TRBD1 (6 bases). V was pared by 5 bases and J by 8 bases, with 24 bases between. This CDR3 spans 16 amino acids. Per the germline V gene, CDR1 is SQVTM and CDR2 is ANQGSEA. CDR3 nucleotides: TGCAGCGTTCGACTTCCGGGAAAAGGGGGTGGAGGGGAGCTGTTTTTT. It codes for CSVRLPGKGGGGELFF.

The chain links TRBV30 to TRBJ1-1, with 7 nucleotides matching TRBD1. This CDR3 comprises 12 residues. Germline CDR1 is GTSNPN and CDR2 is SVGIG (reference sequence). With V trimmed by 5 bases and J by 10 bases, 10 bases remained unmatched. Here the CDR3 DNA reads TGTGCCTGGGGCCCGACAGGGATGAGAGCTTTCTTT. Amino acids: CAWGPTGMRAFF. The complete variable domain, with remaining parts taken from reference TRBV30 and TRBJ1-1, reads SQTIHQWPATLVQPVGSPLSLECTVEGTSNPNLYWYRQAAGRGLQLLFYSVGIGQISSEVPQNLSASRPQDRQFILSSKKLLLSDSGFYLCAWGPTGMRAFFGQGTRLTVV.

This sequence joins TRBV7-2 and TRBJ2-1, with 9 nucleotides matching TRBD2. The CDR3 is 15 residues long. V gave up 5 bases and J gave up 8 bases; unmatched junction bases: 10. Germline values: CDR1 SGHTA, CDR2 FQGNSA. The CDR3 sequence: CASSRRAGGLHEQFF. CDR3 nucleotides: TGTGCCAGCAGCCGGCGGGCGGGAGGGCTCCATGAGCAGTTCTTC.

This chain links TRBV6-1 with TRBJ1-2, with unresolved D. Germline V lookup: CDR1 MNHNS, CDR2 SASEGT. The V gene lost 0 bases and the J gene lost 4 bases, with 15 bases spanning the gap. The CDR3 sequence is 16 residues long. This CDR3 is CASSEATAEPLYGYTF. The CDR3 coding sequence is TGTGCCAGCAGTGAAGCTACGGCGGAACCCCTCTATGGCTACACCTTC.

This clone turned up a few times. The chain carries TRBV4-1 and TRBJ2-2, with TRBD2 matching 9 bases. In germline, CDR1 is MGHRA, CDR2 YSYEKL. The CDR3 runs to 19 residues. The trim removed 1 base at V and 1 base at J, leaving 10 bases unmatched. For the CDR3, the DNA is TGCGCCAGCAGCCAAGCCGGCGGGAGGGCCGCTCAGAACACCGGGGAGCTGTTTTTT. Its protein product is CASSQAGGRAAQNTGELFF.

This clone was observed once. The V call is TRBV14, the J call TRBJ2-7, with 8 nucleotides matching TRBD1. Germline V gene lookup returns CDR1 SGHDN and CDR2 FVKESK. The CDR3 sequence is 13 residues long. The V segment lost 3 bases and the J segment 6 bases; nucleotides outside the gene matches: 4. Here the CDR3 DNA reads TGTGCCAGCAGCCAGACAGGGGCCGGCGAGCAGTACTTC. Residues: CASSQTGAGEQYF.

This chain joins TRBV7-9 and TRBJ1-4, with TRBD1 matching 7 bases. Germline loops: CDR1 SEHNR, CDR2 FQNEAQ (reference sequence). The V gene end was trimmed by 5 bases and the J gene end by 8 bases; junction bases not matched to a gene: 8. This CDR3 is built from 14 residues. The CDR3 region has the DNA TGTGCCAGCAGCCCGGGACAGTATTTGGAAAAACTGTTTTTT. Translation: CASSPGQYLEKLFF.

This chain connects TRBV30 to TRBJ2-1; TRBD2 aligns across 12 bases. V trimming: 0 bases; J trimming: 7 bases; junction bases outside the gene matches: 7. CDR1 is GTSNPN, CDR2 SVGIG, per germline (reference sequence). The CDR3 contains 16 residues. Written as DNA, the CDR3 is TGTGCCTGGAGTGTCCCTAGCGGGAGGGTGGTTAATGAGCAGTTCTTC. It specifies CAWSVPSGRVVNEQFF.

The DNA of the CDR3 is TGTGCCAGCAGCCAAGAGGGGACAGCCGGCTATGGCTACACCTTC. Translated, it gives CASSQEGTAGYGYTF. V gene TRBV4-2 combines with J gene TRBJ1-2; 7 bases align to TRBD1. Per the germline V gene, CDR1 is LGHNA and CDR2 is YNFKEQ. The CDR3 sequence is 15 residues long. Trimming cost V 0 bases and J 4 bases; bases outside gene matches: 5.

This sequence joins TRBV7-9 and TRBJ2-2, with D possibly TRBD1 on 6 matching bases. V lost 4 bases and J 3 bases, leaving 6 bases between the germline ends. The CDR3 totals 13 residues. CDR1 and CDR2 from the germline V gene are SEHNR and FQNEAQ (reference sequence). In nucleotides, the CDR3 is TGTGCCAGCAGCTACAGGGACACCGGGGAGCTGTTTTTT. This sequence encodes CASSYRDTGELFF.

The chain recombines TRBV5-5 with TRBJ1-3, with 7 bases fitting TRBD1. The CDR3 has 17 amino acids. CDR1 SGHKS and CDR2 YYEKEE come from the germline V gene (reference sequence). J lost 0 bases, V lost 1 base, and 7 bases had no gene match. The CDR3 nucleotides read TGTGCCAGCAGCTTGTTAGCGGGACAGACCTCTGGAAACACCATATATTTT. Translating it yields CASSLLAGQTSGNTIYF.

The rearrangement uses TRBV21-1 and TRBJ1-2. TRBV21-1 is listed as a pseudogene. The CDR3 consists of 12 residues. The CDR3 bases are TGTGCCAGCAGCAAAGGAGGAGAGGGCTACACCTTC. Translated: CASSKGGEGYTF.

The genes are TRBV2 and TRBJ1-2; no definite D call. Germline values: CDR1 SNHLY, CDR2 FYNNEI. Trimming removed 7 bases at V and 8 bases at J, with 11 bases between. CDR3 length: 11 residues. CDR3 coding DNA: TGTGCCAGCACAGGTGACCAAGGCTACACCTTC. It is translated as CASTGDQGYTF.

The chain links TRBV30 to TRBJ1-2, with D tentatively TRBD1 (5 bases). V was pared by 4 bases and J by 7 bases, with 13 bases between. Germline lookup yields CDR1 GTSNPN and CDR2 SVGIG (reference sequence). The CDR3 loop spans 12 amino acids. The CDR3 nucleotides read TGTGCCTGGACCTATGGGGCCTCTGGCTACACCTTC. Its protein is CAWTYGASGYTF.